This TCR beta chain was retrieved from a study of regulatory T cells in long-lasting Graves disease (dated by TCRdb to about 2021). Study-wide context: Antithyroid drugs had been taken for less than 3 months by newly diagnosed Graves' disease patients. The study took place in China and was registered as a clinical trial. This study used TCR sequencing and RNA sequencing of peripheral blood to compare persistent Graves' disease patients against newly diagnosed Graves' disease patients. A total of some 33 samples were covered by TCR sequencing, comprising 13 persistent and approximately 20 newly diagnosed Graves' disease patients. What the research found in general, with its limitations: As a limitation, the authors acknowledged that the small sample size may reduce accuracy. TRBV28, TRBJ1-2 and TRBJ2-5 were preferentially used in persistent disease, while TRBV20-1 and TRBJ2-1 were favored in newly diagnosed disease. Peripheral blood alone was examined, since thyroid tissue, which constituted the primary lesion, could not be accessed. Compared with newly diagnosed patients, patients with persistent Graves' disease had lower TCR Shannon entropy and fewer highly expanded clones, which suggests clonal expansion. Patients with persistent disease shared more public clonotypes (around 2,700) than newly diagnosed patients did (around 980). Sequencing and analysis were restricted to the TCR beta chain.

According to the study, the label for this sample's time point signals: newly diagnosed GD, antithyroid drugs for less than 3 months. For both TCR sequencing and RNA sequencing, RNA was extracted from PBMCs in TRIzol. The diagnosis of Graves' disease was made according to American Thyroid Association guidelines. Patients were recruited from an endocrinology department in Xi'an, China. Each patient gave approximately 9 milliliters of peripheral blood, collected in an EDTA anticoagulant tube. Ficoll Paque Plus density gradient separation was used to isolate PBMCs, and no further T cell sorting was performed. An Agilent 2100 Bioanalyzer and agarose gel were used to check RNA quality, while a NanoDrop 2000 measured RNA concentration. The CDR3 sequence holds 18 residues, the cysteine and phenylalanine included. The only DNA kept is the CDR3, 54 bases in frame from the first base. From a lookup of the germline V gene (reference sequence), CDR1 and CDR2 are SGHNT and YYREEE. V lost 4 bases and J lost 0 bases; the stretch between them is 20 bases long.

This clonotype was seen repeatedly, ten times or more. Its recognized antigen is unknown. There are no base qualities to consult, and no much larger clone falls within one base. To prepare the library, multiplex PCR was applied. TCRdb names Illumina HiSeq 4000 as the instrument used. To build TCR beta libraries, CDR3 regions were amplified by Arm-PCR using iRepertoire HTBI primers. Gel purification was performed on PCR products prior to sequencing. The authors' analysis ran thus. A total of 62 TRBV and 14 TRBJ segments were identified across samples and were used for gene usage analysis of CDR3 amino acid clonotypes. COPE and FqMerger were used to merge filtered high-quality paired reads into contigs. BLAST was used to align contigs to the IMGT TRBV, TRBD and TRBJ reference genes, and CDR3 was defined following IMGT. Any clonotype with a frequency above 0.1% was classified as a highly expanded clone. Shannon entropy was used to measure repertoire diversity, and the Gini coefficient was used to measure V-J evenness. A clonotype was considered public if more than one individual shared it. The public reads were quality trimmed at Q25 with fastp and then assembled into clones with MiXCR by TCRdb, keeping productive beta chains. Rows are unified per CDR3 protein, each entry keeping the most common DNA and genes. In this record, the V and J calls reflect TCRdb's handling and not the investigators' own analysis. The sample table lists more than 400,000 distinct CDR3 sequences, roughly 15% of them with a count of one. Jointly, the top ten make up about 10% of the sample.

These data were likewise used in another study, on T cells in Graves' hyperthyroidism and ophthalmopathy. Taken from the second paper: A patient counted as having stable Graves' hyperthyroidism if no progression to ophthalmopathy occurred over 18 months of follow-up. Hyperthyroidism patients were newly diagnosed, had a disease duration of under 2 months, and were aged 18 to 65 years. Any patient with an uncontrolled infection, another autoimmune disease, pregnancy or lactation was excluded. Diagnoses relied on clinical symptoms, serum thyroxine and TRAb, thyroid ultrasound and orbital computed tomography. The first round of RT-PCR for the TCR CDR3 was performed with the HTBI primer set and the Qiagen OneStep RT-PCR kit. Most expanded thyroid clonotypes (frequency above 0.001) were also found in blood, which suggests that blood repertoires may mirror thyroid immune responses. In cross-validation, a model built on a 13 V-J signature told ophthalmopathy apart from stable hyperthyroidism with 87.88% sensitivity and roughly 83% specificity, and in testing the same model reached 80%/75%. In validation, the model predicted progression to ophthalmopathy with approximately 70% sensitivity and around 72% specificity, a median of approximately 6.5 months before onset. To identify distinguishing TCR V-J signatures, a discovery cohort of about a hundred patients was used, comprising 40 to 45 with Graves' ophthalmopathy and approximately 57 with stable Graves' hyperthyroidism. Prospective prediction of ophthalmopathy was tested in an independent validation cohort of fewer than 20 hyperthyroidism patients and 15 to 17 patients who later progressed to ophthalmopathy. The approximately 98 discovery patients were randomly divided into training and test sets at a 7:3 ratio. In roughly six Graves' hyperthyroidism patients, the study also compared T-cell repertoires from thyroid tissue with T-cell repertoires from blood. After sampling, hyperthyroidism patients received methimazole starting at 30 mg daily, and ophthalmopathy patients received high-dose intravenous methylprednisolone. A second multiplex PCR round built the libraries, followed by size selection and purification. Sequencing of the libraries was done on an Illumina HiSeq2000 using paired-end 100 bp reads. SOAPnuke was used to process the raw data, throwing out any read that contained adapters or uncalled bases, had a mean Phred below 15, or lacked an exact constant-primer or identifier match. High-quality paired reads were merged using COPE v1.2.5, and each unique nucleotide sequence was defined as a clonotype. Clonotypes were aligned to IMGT TRBV, TRBD and TRBJ reference segments using MiTCR v1.1. The analysis was restricted to V-J combinations with a frequency above 0.0001, which together covered 99% to 99.2% of the repertoires. The TCS score was defined as the ratio of F50 (clonal expansion) to E x V (chaos), calculated using BLOSUM62-based TCRdist between CDR3 peptides within each V-J. Welch's t-statistics and random forest reduced roughly 540 V-J features to fewer than 15, which were used in a naive Bayes classifier (R e1071). No statistical method was used to fix the sample size in advance, and group allocation was not hidden from the investigators. The paper reports TCR Vbeta CDR3 sequencing of more than 120 peripheral blood samples: 40 to 45 ophthalmopathy, about 75 hyperthyroidism and 17 progressor patients.

Sequenced material: peripheral blood mononuclear cells (PBMCs), taken at new diagnosis, from a patient treated with antithyroid drugs. The chain links TRBV5-4 with TRBJ2-1; 6 matching bases give a weak D call of TRBD2. The receptor's source is a woman younger than 45 with Graves disease. Donor details come from another sample of the same person, matched by shared clones. The DNA sequence is as follows: TGTGCCAGCAGCACCGATACCGGAGGGAAGAGCTCCTACAATGAGCAGTTCTTC. This yields the protein CASSTDTGGKSSYNEQFF.